Listed below are T cell receptor beta chains from one sample, sequenced in a study of human T cells and chemical hapten exposure. TCRdb called the RACE reads again in MiXCR, with one record for every CDR3 protein. The profile covers about 70,000 distinct CDR3 sequences, with approximately 6.1% appearing a single time and 3.4% taken by the ten largest. Sequenced: whole blood. The receptor source for this set is a female donor in good health. Some clones in this sample may be carry-over from other donors' samples. The CDR3 runs from the conserved cysteine through the conserved F or W. Fields, in order: J gene, V gene, D gene, clone size, CDR3 DNA, CDR3 protein. A D gene is named only where the DNA matches it firmly. Rows may omit the clone size; those that give it use once, few, many or a size class.

j_gene: TRBJ1-2; v_gene: TRBV30; d_gene: .; abundance: .; CDR3nt: TGTGCCTGGACAGTAGGACGGGTCTATGGCTACACCTTC; CDR3aa: CAWTVGRVYGYTF
j_gene: TRBJ2-1; v_gene: TRBV28; d_gene: TRBD2; abundance: many; CDR3nt: TGTGCCAGCAGTTTACATCGTATCGTTCTAGCGGGGTATTACAATGAGCAGTTCTTC; CDR3aa: CASSLHRIVLAGYYNEQFF
j_gene: TRBJ1-1; v_gene: TRBV5-1; d_gene: .; abundance: many; CDR3nt: TGCGCCAGCAGCTTATTTTCCGACAGCGTGGGCACTGAAGCTTTCTTT; CDR3aa: CASSLFSDSVGTEAFF
j_gene: TRBJ1-5; v_gene: TRBV7-8; d_gene: .; abundance: .; CDR3nt: TGTGCCAGCAGCTTAGAGGCCCCCCCCAGGGGCAATCAGCCCCAGCATTTT; CDR3aa: CASSLEAPPRGNQPQHF
j_gene: TRBJ1-4; v_gene: TRBV18; d_gene: .; abundance: many; CDR3nt: TGTGCCAGCTCACCACCCCAGGGACCTAATGAAAAACTGTTTTTT; CDR3aa: CASSPPQGPNEKLFF
j_gene: TRBJ1-2; v_gene: TRBV12-3/TRBV12-4; d_gene: .; abundance: .; CDR3nt: TGTGCCAGCAGTTTCGCGACGGCTAACTATGGCTACACCTTC; CDR3aa: CASSFATANYGYTF
j_gene: TRBJ1-4; v_gene: TRBV6-5; d_gene: .; abundance: .; CDR3nt: TGTGCCAGCAGTTACGGAGTAAACCTTAATGAAAAACTGTTTTTT; CDR3aa: CASSYGVNLNEKLFF
j_gene: TRBJ2-1; v_gene: TRBV20-1; d_gene: .; abundance: many; CDR3nt: TGCAGTGCTAATACAGGGATCTACAATGAGCAGTTCTTC; CDR3aa: CSANTGIYNEQFF
j_gene: TRBJ2-7; v_gene: TRBV20-1; d_gene: TRBD2; abundance: .; CDR3nt: TGCAGTCTTCTAGCGGGCTTTAACGAGCAGTACTTC; CDR3aa: CSLLAGFNEQYF
j_gene: TRBJ2-7; v_gene: TRBV24-1; d_gene: .; abundance: .; CDR3nt: TGTGCCACCAGTGATGGATCTCGGGAGCAGTACTTC; CDR3aa: CATSDGSREQYF
j_gene: TRBJ2-3; v_gene: TRBV12-3/TRBV12-4; d_gene: TRBD1; abundance: many; CDR3nt: TGTGCCAGCAGGTCGACAGGGGTTACAGATACGCAGTATTTT; CDR3aa: CASRSTGVTDTQYF
j_gene: TRBJ2-1; v_gene: TRBV19; d_gene: TRBD2; abundance: .; CDR3nt: TGTGCCAGTAAGCTAGCGGGAGGTCATAATGAGCAGTTCTTC; CDR3aa: CASKLAGGHNEQFF
j_gene: TRBJ2-5; v_gene: TRBV5-1; d_gene: .; abundance: many; CDR3nt: TGCGCCAGCAGCTTGGGTGGCCAAGAGACCCAGTACTTC; CDR3aa: CASSLGGQETQYF
j_gene: TRBJ2-1; v_gene: TRBV6-5; d_gene: .; abundance: many; CDR3nt: TGTGCCAGCAGTAGAGGCAATGAGCAGTTCTTC; CDR3aa: CASSRGNEQFF
j_gene: TRBJ2-1; v_gene: TRBV10-2; d_gene: .; abundance: many; CDR3nt: TGCGCCGTACGAACAGGGCAGGAACCTAATGAGCAGTTCTTC; CDR3aa: CAVRTGQEPNEQFF
j_gene: TRBJ1-6; v_gene: TRBV20-1; d_gene: .; abundance: many; CDR3nt: TGCAGTGCTAATAGGGAGAGAGATTCACCCCTCCACTTT; CDR3aa: CSANRERDSPLHF
j_gene: TRBJ2-6; v_gene: TRBV24-1; d_gene: .; abundance: .; CDR3nt: TGTGCCACCAGTGAGCGGTCTGGGGCCAACGTCCTGACTTTC; CDR3aa: CATSERSGANVLTF
j_gene: TRBJ2-3; v_gene: TRBV6-1; d_gene: TRBD1; abundance: many; CDR3nt: TGTGCCAGCAGTGAAGCCGACAGGGGGACAGATACGCAGTATTTT; CDR3aa: CASSEADRGTDTQYF
j_gene: TRBJ2-3; v_gene: TRBV4-1; d_gene: .; abundance: many; CDR3nt: TGCGCCAGCAGCCAACTTTCTTACCAGATAGACGGTAACACAGATACGCAGTATTTT; CDR3aa: CASSQLSYQIDGNTDTQYF
j_gene: TRBJ1-1; v_gene: TRBV29-1; d_gene: TRBD1; abundance: few; CDR3nt: TGCAGCGTTGCTGTGACAGGGGTGAACACTGAAGCTTTCTTT; CDR3aa: CSVAVTGVNTEAFF
j_gene: TRBJ2-7; v_gene: TRBV29-1; d_gene: TRBD1; abundance: many; CDR3nt: TGCAGCGTTCGGGACAGGGGTGGTTACGAGCAGTACTTC; CDR3aa: CSVRDRGGYEQYF
j_gene: TRBJ1-4; v_gene: TRBV7-2; d_gene: .; abundance: many; CDR3nt: TGTGCCAGCAGCTTAGGAGCCAGGGCCAGTGAAAAACTGTTTTTT; CDR3aa: CASSLGARASEKLFF
j_gene: TRBJ2-1; v_gene: TRBV20-1; d_gene: TRBD2; abundance: .; CDR3nt: TGCAGTGCCCCCCAAGCGGGAGGGGGGGATGAGCAGTTCTTC; CDR3aa: CSAPQAGGGDEQFF
j_gene: TRBJ2-1; v_gene: TRBV19; d_gene: .; abundance: .; CDR3nt: TGTGCCAGTAGTATCGAAGGCGCGACCTACAATGAGCAGTTCTTC; CDR3aa: CASSIEGATYNEQFF
j_gene: TRBJ1-1; v_gene: TRBV30; d_gene: .; abundance: .; CDR3nt: TGTGCCTGGTTAGGGGCCGTGACTCGGACTGAAGCTTTCTTT; CDR3aa: CAWLGAVTRTEAFF
j_gene: TRBJ2-2; v_gene: TRBV19; d_gene: .; abundance: few; CDR3nt: TGTGCCAGTAGTACATCGGGACACCTTACCGGGGAGCTGTTTTTT; CDR3aa: CASSTSGHLTGELFF
j_gene: TRBJ2-7; v_gene: TRBV6-5; d_gene: TRBD2; abundance: few; CDR3nt: TGTGCCAGCACCCTTACTAGCGGGAGCTCCTACGAGCAGTACTTC; CDR3aa: CASTLTSGSSYEQYF
j_gene: TRBJ2-7; v_gene: TRBV6-1; d_gene: .; abundance: few; CDR3nt: TGTGCCAGCAGTGAAGCCGAAGGAACCGCCTACGAGCAGTACTTC; CDR3aa: CASSEAEGTAYEQYF
j_gene: TRBJ2-4; v_gene: TRBV7-9; d_gene: .; abundance: many; CDR3nt: TGTGCCAGCAGCGACTTCTTACAGAGCATTCAGTACTTC; CDR3aa: CASSDFLQSIQYF
j_gene: TRBJ2-1; v_gene: TRBV5-1; d_gene: TRBD2; abundance: few; CDR3nt: TGCGCCAGCAGCATACCACCCGGGACTAGCGGGAATAAATACAATGAGCAGTTCTTC; CDR3aa: CASSIPPGTSGNKYNEQFF
j_gene: TRBJ2-1; v_gene: TRBV6-4; d_gene: TRBD2; abundance: many; CDR3nt: TGTGCCAGCAGTGACAATGGGCTAGCGGGTCACAATGAGCAGTTCTTC; CDR3aa: CASSDNGLAGHNEQFF
j_gene: TRBJ1-1; v_gene: TRBV27; d_gene: .; abundance: .; CDR3nt: TGTGCCAGCCGGTTTGGGGCCAGGGCCACTGAAGCTTTCTTT; CDR3aa: CASRFGARATEAFF
j_gene: TRBJ2-6; v_gene: TRBV10-3; d_gene: .; abundance: .; CDR3nt: TGTGCCATCAGTGAGTCTAGCTCTGGGGCCAACGTCCTGACTTTC; CDR3aa: CAISESSSGANVLTF
j_gene: TRBJ2-5; v_gene: TRBV28; d_gene: TRBD2; abundance: many; CDR3nt: TGTGCCAGCAGTTTACGGACTAGCGGGAGCTACCAAGAGACCCAGTACTTC; CDR3aa: CASSLRTSGSYQETQYF
j_gene: TRBJ1-1; v_gene: TRBV25-1; d_gene: .; abundance: many; CDR3nt: TGTGCCAGCGGGGACCTGAACACTGAAGCTTTCTTT; CDR3aa: CASGDLNTEAFF
j_gene: TRBJ2-1; v_gene: TRBV11-2; d_gene: TRBD2; abundance: many; CDR3nt: TGTGCCAGCAGCTTAGAAGGACTAGCGAACAATGAGCAGTTCTTC; CDR3aa: CASSLEGLANNEQFF
j_gene: TRBJ2-5; v_gene: TRBV6-1; d_gene: .; abundance: many; CDR3nt: TGTGCCAGCAGTGAAGGACTGCGGGACGCGGAGACCCAGTACTTC; CDR3aa: CASSEGLRDAETQYF
j_gene: TRBJ2-5; v_gene: TRBV6-5; d_gene: .; abundance: many; CDR3nt: TGTGCCAGCAGTTACTCGAGGAGGGATGGGACCCAGTACTTC; CDR3aa: CASSYSRRDGTQYF
j_gene: TRBJ1-2; v_gene: TRBV21-1; d_gene: .; abundance: .; CDR3nt: TGTGCCAGCAATATAGGACAGGGCGATGGCTACACCTTC; CDR3aa: CASNIGQGDGYTF
j_gene: TRBJ1-1; v_gene: TRBV27; d_gene: .; abundance: many; CDR3nt: TGTGCCAGCAGTTTATCGTCTGGGTACACTGAAGCTTTCTTT; CDR3aa: CASSLSSGYTEAFF
j_gene: TRBJ2-6; v_gene: TRBV6-1; d_gene: TRBD1; abundance: .; CDR3nt: TGTGCCAGCAGTTCTCGCCGGTCAGGGGGCAATGGGGCCAACGTCCTGACTTTC; CDR3aa: CASSSRRSGGNGANVLTF
j_gene: TRBJ2-3; v_gene: TRBV27; d_gene: .; abundance: many; CDR3nt: TGTGCCAGCAGTTTATTAGAAGCGGCAGATACGCAGTATTTT; CDR3aa: CASSLLEAADTQYF
j_gene: TRBJ2-7; v_gene: TRBV28; d_gene: .; abundance: many; CDR3nt: TGTGCCAGCAGTCCAACTGGTGGGCCATGGGAGCAGTACTTC; CDR3aa: CASSPTGGPWEQYF
j_gene: TRBJ1-2; v_gene: TRBV7-9; d_gene: TRBD1; abundance: few; CDR3nt: TGTGCCAGCAGCTTAACGAACAGGGGAGTTGGGTTTAACTATGGCTACACCTTC; CDR3aa: CASSLTNRGVGFNYGYTF
j_gene: TRBJ2-7; v_gene: TRBV28; d_gene: .; abundance: many; CDR3nt: TGTGCCAGCAGTTTATTTTCTCGACCCTACGAGCAGTACTTC; CDR3aa: CASSLFSRPYEQYF
j_gene: TRBJ2-1; v_gene: TRBV12-3/TRBV12-4; d_gene: TRBD2; abundance: many; CDR3nt: TGTGCCAGCAGCTCCCGGACTAGCGGGTTGAATGAGCAGTTCTTC; CDR3aa: CASSSRTSGLNEQFF
j_gene: TRBJ2-1; v_gene: TRBV10-3; d_gene: TRBD2; abundance: many; CDR3nt: TGTGCCATCAGTGCTGCGGGAGGGTCCGATGAGCAGTTCTTC; CDR3aa: CAISAAGGSDEQFF
j_gene: TRBJ2-3; v_gene: TRBV12-3/TRBV12-4; d_gene: TRBD2; abundance: many; CDR3nt: TGTGCCAGCAGTTCCGTCGGGAGGGGAGATACGCAGTATTTT; CDR3aa: CASSSVGRGDTQYF
j_gene: TRBJ2-3; v_gene: TRBV28; d_gene: .; abundance: few; CDR3nt: TGTGCCAGCAAACAAGACTCTGATACGCAGTATTTT; CDR3aa: CASKQDSDTQYF
j_gene: TRBJ1-2; v_gene: TRBV7-8; d_gene: .; abundance: few; CDR3nt: TGTGCCAGCAGCGTCGACAGCTTTAACTATGGCTACACCTTC; CDR3aa: CASSVDSFNYGYTF
j_gene: TRBJ2-2; v_gene: TRBV3-1; d_gene: .; abundance: .; CDR3nt: TGTGCCAGCAGCCAAGGAAGGGGGGAGCTGTTTTTT; CDR3aa: CASSQGRGELFF
j_gene: TRBJ2-7; v_gene: TRBV20-1; d_gene: .; abundance: .; CDR3nt: TGCAGTGCTGAGCGGGCTATCTACGAGCAGTACTTC; CDR3aa: CSAERAIYEQYF
j_gene: TRBJ2-3; v_gene: TRBV29-1; d_gene: TRBD2; abundance: many; CDR3nt: TGCAGCGTTGAAGGGGAGGTTACTAGCGGGAGTCGTCCTGACACAGATACGCAGTATTTT; CDR3aa: CSVEGEVTSGSRPDTDTQYF
j_gene: TRBJ1-1; v_gene: TRBV19; d_gene: .; abundance: .; CDR3nt: TGTGCCAGTAGTCCCCGGCGGGAGGGCCAGAACACTGAAGCTTTCTTT; CDR3aa: CASSPRREGQNTEAFF